Sequencing of this T cell receptor (beta chain) was carried out in a study of cytomegalovirus exposure and HLA in healthy donors. Study overall: There were 100 million to 130 million unique TCR beta sequences, drawn from 150 million to 200 million T cells, in an earlier analysis.

Points on this clone: What it recognizes is unknown.

The CDR3 has 17 residues. Germline CDR1 is SGHRS and CDR2 is YFSETQ. Trimming at V came to 3 bases and at J to 0 bases, leaving 10 bases not matched to a gene. Researchers ran the PCR with 60 Vbeta and 13 Jbeta primers. The data were produced by immunoSEQ multiplex PCR, yet TCRdb's version contains in-frame clones alone and is incomplete. Of 180,000 or so clones listed, 78% are singletons. General study results and limits: In a later analysis, most CMV-associated TCR beta chains appeared HLA-restricted. TCR beta V- and J-gene trimming, according to a later analysis, was linked to a missense DCLRE1C variant. Several top significant clusters appeared, in a later analysis, to be linked to common viral pathogens.

The receptor comes from a female donor in good health and CMV-seronegative. The sequencing input was PBMCs. The V call is TRBV5-1, the J call TRBJ2-3; the match to TRBD1 covers 7 bases. The CDR3 loop reads CASSYGAGTASTDTQYF. Written as DNA, the CDR3 is TGCGCCAGCAGCTACGGCGCCGGGACAGCTAGCACAGATACGCAGTATTTT.